A single sample gave rise to the 17 T cell receptor beta chains below, sequenced in a study of T cells in Graves' hyperthyroidism and ophthalmopathy. RNA transcripts were the template for amplifying TCR beta CDR3 regions. During a first-round RT-PCR of the TCR CDR3, the HTBI primer set was used. TCRdb re-called the multiplex PCR reads with MiXCR, one entry per CDR3 protein. The repertoire holds some 380,000 distinct CDR3 sequences, with approximately 12% as singletons. The sample consisted of blood. The receptors shown here come from a man aged 25 to 45 with Graves' hyperthyroidism that later progressed to Graves' ophthalmopathy.

CDR3 sequence: CASSLAPVGGYQSYEQYF. CDR3 sequence (DNA): TGCGCCAGCAGCTTGGCCCCGGTAGGGGGCTATCAATCCTACGAGCAGTACTTC. The rearrangement uses TRBV5-1 and TRBJ2-7, with 7 nucleotides matching TRBD1. The CDR3 is 18 amino acids. J lost 1 base, V lost 0 bases, and 13 bases had no gene match. Germline CDR1 reads SGHRS; CDR2 reads YFSETQ.

This clonotype was counted ten times or more. This chain links TRBV5-4 with TRBJ1-2; weak D call: TRBD1 (5 bases). The ends were cut back, 4 bases at V and 4 bases at J, with 14 bases in the middle. Germline assignment: CDR1 SGHNT and CDR2 YYREEE (reference sequence). The CDR3 runs 14 residues. The CDR3 here is CASSLSGRLYGYTF. DNA of the CDR3: TGTGCCAGCAGCCTGTCGGGGCGCCTCTATGGCTACACCTTC.

This clonotype was recorded many times. The chain has TRBV12-3 or TRBV12-4 and TRBJ2-7, with a weak D call TRBD1 (7 bases). The CDR3 is 14 residues long. Trimming removed 5 bases from V and 3 bases from J, with 14 bases in between. This CDR3 is CASSPRGAYYEQYF. The CDR3 coding sequence is TGTGCCAGCAGTCCCAGGGGGGCTTACTACGAGCAGTACTTC.

The rearrangement uses TRBV7-9 and TRBJ1-6; no clear D gene. This CDR3 has 14 residues. Between the trimmed V and J ends, which lost 2 bases and 7 bases, there was a span of 9 bases. Germline CDR1 SEHNR, CDR2 FQNEAQ (reference sequence). CDR3 in DNA: TGTGCCAGCAGCTTATCCAGTACCAATTCACCCCTCCACTTT. Its protein is CASSLSSTNSPLHF.

The chain employs TRBV24-1 and TRBJ2-5; 12 nucleotides agree with TRBD1. V was clipped by 4 bases and J by 4 bases; unmatched bases: 6. The CDR3 runs to 16 residues. The germline V gene encodes CDR1 KGHDR and CDR2 SFDVKD. In nucleotides, the CDR3 is TGTGCCACCAGTGAGTTGGGACAGGGGGCTGGAGAGACCCAGTACTTC. Encoded protein: CATSELGQGAGETQYF.

About this clonotype itself: A clone one base away is much larger, so this may be a read error. The rearrangement joins TRBV20-1 to TRBJ2-1; D possibly corresponds to TRBD1 (5 bases). The CDR3 is made up of 14 amino acids. Germline CDR1 reads DFQATT; CDR2 reads SNEGSKA (reference sequence). The germline V and J ends were trimmed by 0 bases and 3 bases, with 9 bases remaining between them. The CDR3 DNA is TGCAGTGCTAGAGATACAGGCGTCTACAATGAGCAGTTCTTC. Its translation: CSARDTGVYNEQFF.

Of note for this clonotype: Given a much more abundant clone one base away, this may be a read error. The rearrangement uses TRBV12-3 or TRBV12-4 and TRBJ2-7; D remains unclear. The CDR3 is 13 residues long. The CDR3 DNA follows: TGTGCCGGCAGTCCGCAGAGAACCTACGAGCAGTACTTC. It encodes CAGSPQRTYEQYF.

The V gene is TRBV18, the J gene TRBJ2-5, with unresolved D. CDR3 length: 14 amino acids. CDR1 and CDR2 (germline): KGHSH, LQKENI. Trimming left V 2 bases short and J 5 bases short, with 12 bases between. The CDR3 nucleotides are TGTGCCAGCTCACCATTTTTGCGGTTGGAGACCCAGTACTTC. Amino acid sequence: CASSPFLRLETQYF.

This clonotype was recorded many times. V is TRBV10-3 and J is TRBJ2-5; possibly TRBD1 for D (6 bases). The CDR3 consists of 13 residues. Deletions cut 5 bases from V and 1 base from J, with 8 bases between. Germline values: CDR1 ENHRY, CDR2 SYGVKD. CDR3 nucleotide sequence: TGTGCCATCAGTCGGGACATCCAAGAGACCCAGTACTTC. This sequence encodes CAISRDIQETQYF.

The rearrangement uses TRBV9 and TRBJ1-1, with D uncertain. Trimming cost V 0 bases and J 3 bases, with 9 bases left between them. Germline V gene sequence: CDR1 SGDLS, CDR2 YYNGEE. CDR3 size: 14 residues. CDR3 region: CASSVGDTYTEAFF. The CDR3 DNA is TGTGCCAGCAGCGTAGGGGATACATACACTGAAGCTTTCTTT.

In this sample, this clonotype turned up a few times. The genes are TRBV2 and TRBJ1-6; D unclear. V lost 10 bases to trimming and J lost 4 bases, with 14 bases between them. CDR1 and CDR2 (germline): SNHLY, FYNNEI. The CDR3 is made up of 14 amino acids. The CDR3 region is CATAPGRYNSPLHF. The CDR3 bases are TGTGCCACAGCACCCGGTCGATATAATTCACCCCTCCACTTT. The full variable domain, with the rest looked up from reference TRBV2 and TRBJ1-6, is EPEVTQTPSHQVTQMGQEVILRCVPISNHLYFYWYRQILGQKVEFLVSFYNNEISEKSEIFDDQFSVERPDGSNFTLKIRSTKLEDSAMYFCATAPGRYNSPLHFGNGTRLTVT.

This clonotype was detected ten times or more. This rearrangement joins TRBV7-2 to TRBJ2-1, with 10 bases that match TRBD2. J was trimmed by 7 bases and V by 5 bases; bases with no gene match: 8. Germline CDR1 and CDR2: SGHTA and FQGNSA. The CDR3 is 15 amino acids. CDR3 protein: CASSKQAGGLNEQFF. DNA of the CDR3: TGTGCCAGCAGCAAACAAGCGGGGGGGCTAAATGAGCAGTTCTTC.

The rearrangement uses TRBV9 and TRBJ1-1; perhaps TRBD1 as D (6 bases). The V and J ends lost 0 bases and 4 bases respectively, with 10 bases between them. The CDR3 contains 14 residues. Germline V CDR1 and CDR2: SGDLS, YYNGEE. In DNA form, the CDR3 reads TGTGCCAGCAGCGTAGCGGGAGGGGGCACTGAAGCTTTCTTT. The encoded protein is CASSVAGGGTEAFF.

This clonotype appeared many times. J is TRBJ1-1 and V is TRBV12-5; D is unresolved. This CDR3 spans 13 amino acids. Trimming took off 1 base at V and 1 base at J, with 4 bases between the two ends. From germline, CDR1 is LGHNT and CDR2 FRNRAP. CDR3 loop: CASGLAWNTEAFF. The DNA for the CDR3 is TGTGCTAGTGGTTTGGCCTGGAACACTGAAGCTTTCTTT.

This clonotype was seen more than once but under ten times. The J gene is TRBJ1-3, the V gene TRBV12-3 or TRBV12-4; D perhaps matches TRBD1 (5 bases). This CDR3 has 14 amino acids. V shed 3 bases and J shed 7 bases, with 13 bases lying between them. This CDR3 reads CASSFGGFANTIYF. The CDR3 DNA reads as TGTGCCAGCAGTTTTGGGGGATTCGCGAACACCATATATTTT.

This clonotype was seen a handful of times. This CDR3 reads CASSVDSSNTEAFF. DNA for the CDR3: TGCGCCAGCAGCGTGGACAGTTCGAACACTGAAGCTTTCTTT. The chain couples TRBV5-1 to TRBJ1-1; possibly TRBD1 for D (6 bases). In germline, CDR1 is SGHRS, CDR2 YFSETQ. The CDR3 has 14 residues. Trimming removed 4 bases at V and 1 base at J, with 11 bases between.

This CDR3 reads CASSDRVGETQYF. In DNA, the CDR3 is TGCGCCAGCAGCGACAGGGTGGGAGAGACCCAGTACTTC. The chain links TRBV5-1 to TRBJ2-5, with TRBD1 matching over 7 bases. The junction had 4 bases not matched to a gene; V was cut back by 4 bases and J by 4 bases. The CDR3 is made up of 13 amino acids. CDR1 and CDR2 (germline): SGHRS, YFSETQ.